This TCR beta chain stems from a study of CD8 T cells in Susac syndrome. J was trimmed by 6 bases and V by 0 bases; bases with no gene match: 6. The germline V gene has CDR1 LGHNA and CDR2 YNFKEQ. The CDR3 length is 16 residues. Negative isolation was used for CD8+ and CD4+ T cells and FACS enrichment for TEMRA cells. With random hexamers, 0.5 to 1 ug RNA was reverse transcribed. Multiplex PCR with immunoSEQ amplified the TCR beta CDR3 across 54 Vbeta and 13 Jbeta. TCRdb called the immunoSEQ multiplex PCR reads again in MiXCR, with one record for every CDR3 protein. The sample records under 200,000 distinct CDR3 sequences, around 94% being singletons. On this clonotype: Its antigen is unknown.

Study conclusions and caveats: The study recognized that the number of individuals in its TCR sequencing and HLA analysis was relatively small.

Sequenced: CD4+ T cells from PBMCs. This chain connects TRBV4-2 to TRBJ2-1; 9 bases are shared with TRBD2. The receptor was derived from a human donor in good health. CDR3 in DNA: TGTGCCAGCAGCCAAGAAGGAGCGGGGGGCGCCAATGAGCAGTTCTTC. Amino acid sequence: CASSQEGAGGANEQFF.